A single sample is the source of the 3 T cell receptor beta chains below, sequenced in a study of shared clonotypes between healthy human individuals. Method: immunoSEQ multiplex PCR; TCRdb's copy keeps in-frame clones and lacks some. The data hold 2.5 million or so clones, with 85% to 95% observed a single time. The material sequenced was naive CD4+ T cells sorted from blood. Regarding subset: CD45RA+ positively selected. Source of these receptors: a man aged 18 to 35 in good health.

The chain joins TRBV18 to TRBJ1-1, with TRBD1 matching 10 bases. V lost 1 base, J lost 6 bases, and 5 bases stayed unmatched. This CDR3 is built from 15 residues. Per germline, CDR1 KGHSH and CDR2 LQKENI. The chain's CDR3 is CASSPQGQGKPEAFF. The CDR3, as DNA: TGTGCCAGCTCACCACAGGGACAGGGGAAGCCTGAAGCTTTCTTT.

This chain links TRBV5-4 with TRBJ2-5; TRBD2 agrees at 8 bases. The trim removed 4 bases at V and 5 bases at J, leaving 16 bases unmatched. This CDR3 comprises 17 residues. Germline CDR1 and CDR2: SGHNT and YYREEE (reference sequence). The CDR3 spells CASSPGASGWPGETQYF. CDR3 DNA sequence: TGTGCCAGCAGCCCCGGGGCTAGCGGGTGGCCCGGGGAGACCCAGTACTTC.

This clone came up once. The rearrangement links TRBV5-1 to TRBJ2-2; D is undetermined. CDR1 and CDR2 (germline): SGHRS, YFSETQ. The length of the CDR3 is 15 residues. V was shortened by 3 bases and J by 3 bases, with 12 bases between the two germline ends. The CDR3 spells CASSSVNPHTGELFF. The CDR3 coding sequence is TGCGCCAGCAGCTCAGTAAATCCTCACACCGGGGAGCTGTTTTTT.